This TCR beta chain was identified in a study of blood T cells in healthy people across ages. Through a sample-barcoded 5' primer and a J-beta primer mix, a second PCR was run for roughly 7 to 11 cycles. The study obtained at least 3 million CDR3-containing paired-end reads from every sample. Using its own MiXCR run on the 5' RACE reads, TCRdb lists one record per CDR3 protein. The sample has about a million distinct CDR3 sequences, 30% to 40% seen once. This clonotype was counted between two and nine times. CDR3 length: 14 amino acids. V dropped 1 base and J dropped 0 bases, with 4 bases sitting between them. The germline CDR1 and CDR2 sequences are LNHDA and SQIVND (reference sequence).

V and J are TRBV19 and TRBJ1-5; D uncertain. Sequencing was performed on blood. The TCR comes from a man younger than 30 in good health. The CDR3 spells CASSIGVSNQPQHF. DNA for the CDR3: TGTGCCAGTAGTATAGGAGTTAGCAATCAGCCCCAGCATTTT.